This record looks at one T cell receptor beta chain sequence and its context. What it binds is unknown. This CDR3 region has 15 residues. Germline V gene data show CDR1 as SQVTM and CDR2 as ANQGSEA. V was trimmed by 2 bases and J by 2 bases, leaving 13 bases between them. Combining a sample-barcoded 5' primer with a J-beta primer mix, a second PCR ran for roughly 7 to 12 cycles. MiXCR was run by TCRdb on the 5' RACE reads, yielding one entry per CDR3 protein. This sample has about 830,000 distinct CDR3 sequences; approximately 65% occur once, and the top ten carry about 27%. The data are from a study of blood T cells in healthy people across ages. There were healthy Caucasian individuals from Russia, aged 6 to 90, serving as donors. Isolation yielded PBMCs, at least 6 million per sample, in every case. General study results and limits: Because donor CMV status was unknown, expanded clonotype changes were possibly confounded. When set beside aged donors, long-lived donors presented more naive CD4+ cells and higher diversity.

Sequencing input: blood. This TCR derives from a man younger than 45 in good health. The genes are TRBV29-1 and TRBJ2-4; D is undetermined. The CDR3 reads CSVEPRVGTKNIQYF. The CDR3 DNA is TGCAGCGTTGAACCAAGGGTGGGGACCAAAAACATTCAGTACTTC.